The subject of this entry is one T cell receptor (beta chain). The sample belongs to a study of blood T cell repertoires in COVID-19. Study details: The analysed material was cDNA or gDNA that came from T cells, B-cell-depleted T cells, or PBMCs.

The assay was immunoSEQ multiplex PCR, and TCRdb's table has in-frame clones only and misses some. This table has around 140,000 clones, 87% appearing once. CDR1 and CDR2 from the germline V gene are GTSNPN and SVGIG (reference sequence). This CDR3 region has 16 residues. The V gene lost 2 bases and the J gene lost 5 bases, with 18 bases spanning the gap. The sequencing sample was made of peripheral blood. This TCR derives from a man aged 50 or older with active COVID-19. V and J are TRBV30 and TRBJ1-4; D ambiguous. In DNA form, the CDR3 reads TGTGCCTGGAGTTTAGATTTTACAGCTACAAATGAAAAACTGTTTTTT. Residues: CAWSLDFTATNEKLFF.